The 5 T cell receptor beta chains below were found in one sample sequenced in a study of cytomegalovirus exposure and HLA in healthy donors. Data came from immunoSEQ multiplex PCR; TCRdb stores just in-frame clones and leaves some out. The table shows approximately 160,000 clones, with just under 90% occurring only once. The sequenced sample was PBMCs. The receptors here all came from a woman aged 18 to 35 in good health and CMV-seropositive.

The chain uses TRBV12-5 and TRBJ2-1; 9 positions agree with TRBD1. Germline CDR1 and CDR2: LGHNT and FRNRAP. This CDR3 region has 15 residues. The V and J ends lost 5 bases and 5 bases, in that order; junction bases with no gene match: 7. CDR3 in DNA: TGTGCTAGTGGTATTTGGGGACAGGGTAACAATGAGCAGTTCTTC. This gives the protein CASGIWGQGNNEQFF.

The count of this clone is one. CDR3 residues: CASSPPGGSDEQYF. In DNA form, the CDR3 reads TGCGCCAGCAGCCCACCGGGGGGGAGCGATGAGCAGTACTTC. V and J are TRBV5-1 and TRBJ2-7; 8 bases are a match to TRBD2. CDR1 is SGHRS and CDR2 is YFSETQ in the germline V gene. Trimming took 4 bases from V and 7 from J; bases not matched to a gene: 10. The CDR3 runs 14 residues.

The chain uses TRBV18 and TRBJ2-1; 7 nucleotides match TRBD2. Germline CDR1 reads KGHSH; CDR2 reads LQKENI. The length of the CDR3 is 15 residues. With 3 bases clipped from V and 6 bases from J, the junction kept 8 bases outside the gene matches. The CDR3 DNA is TGTGCCAGCTCACCGGCGGGAGTTGGTGGCAATGAGCAGTTCTTC. As protein: CASSPAGVGGNEQFF.

The CDR3 sequence is CASSILSLGELFF. The DNA of the CDR3 is TGTGCCAGCAGCATACTATCCCTCGGGGAGCTGTTTTTT. V gene TRBV7-6 combines with J gene TRBJ2-2, with D hard to call. Between the trimmed V and J ends, which lost 5 bases and 7 bases, there was a span of 11 bases. CDR1 SGHVS and CDR2 FNYEAQ come from the germline V gene. The CDR3 contains 13 residues.

This clone was seen a single time. V usage is TRBV10-3 and J usage is TRBJ2-2; D is perhaps TRBD1 (6 bases). This CDR3 has 16 amino acids. V lost 6 bases to trimming and J lost 0 bases, with 14 bases between them. Germline V gives CDR1 ENHRY, CDR2 SYGVKD. Written as DNA, the CDR3 is TGTGCCATCAGCCTCAAAGGACAGCCGAACACCGGGGAGCTGTTTTTT. Protein sequence: CAISLKGQPNTGELFF.